This T cell receptor (beta chain) was sequenced during a study of OX40 agonist ivuxolimab in advanced cancers. Only in-frame clones appear in the TCRdb table, and some are missing; sequencing was by immunoSEQ multiplex PCR. The data show 70,000 to 95,000 clones, with about 92% seen just once and around 0.51% held by the top ten. Germline CDR1 reads GTSNPN; CDR2 reads SVGIG (reference sequence). The CDR3 is made up of 15 amino acids. The V gene lost 1 base and the J gene lost 2 bases, with 12 bases spanning the gap. The V gene is TRBV30, the J gene TRBJ2-1, with D uncertain. This receptor was identified in an adult with an advanced solid tumor such as melanoma, head and neck, liver or kidney cancer. The sequenced sample was CD4+ or CD8+ T cells sorted from blood, obtained in a trial of the OX40 agonist ivuxolimab. The CDR3 region is CAWSEPRTPYNEQFF. In nucleotides, the CDR3 is TGTGCCTGGAGTGAGCCCCGGACCCCCTACAATGAGCAGTTCTTC.